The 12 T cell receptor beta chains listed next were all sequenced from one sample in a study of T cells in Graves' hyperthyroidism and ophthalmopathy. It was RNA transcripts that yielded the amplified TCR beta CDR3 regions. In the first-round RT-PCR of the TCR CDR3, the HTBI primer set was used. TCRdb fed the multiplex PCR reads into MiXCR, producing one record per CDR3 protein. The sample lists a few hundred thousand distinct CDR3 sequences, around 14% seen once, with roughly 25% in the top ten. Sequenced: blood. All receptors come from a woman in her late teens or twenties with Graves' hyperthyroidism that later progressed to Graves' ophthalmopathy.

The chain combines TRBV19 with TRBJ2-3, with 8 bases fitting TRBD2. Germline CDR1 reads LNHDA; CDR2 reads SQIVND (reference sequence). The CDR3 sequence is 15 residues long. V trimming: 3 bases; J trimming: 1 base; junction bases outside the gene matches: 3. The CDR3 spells CASSMGGLGTDTQYF. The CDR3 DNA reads TGTGCCAGTAGTATGGGGGGACTAGGCACAGATACGCAGTATTTT.

The DNA of the CDR3 is TGCGCCAGCAGCTTGGCCGGGATTAGAGGCTACACCTTC. It encodes CASSLAGIRGYTF. The chain has TRBV5-1 and TRBJ1-2, with no clear D. Germline CDR1 reads SGHRS; CDR2 reads YFSETQ. This CDR3 has 13 amino acids. Trimming took off 0 bases at V and 8 bases at J, with 11 bases between the two ends.

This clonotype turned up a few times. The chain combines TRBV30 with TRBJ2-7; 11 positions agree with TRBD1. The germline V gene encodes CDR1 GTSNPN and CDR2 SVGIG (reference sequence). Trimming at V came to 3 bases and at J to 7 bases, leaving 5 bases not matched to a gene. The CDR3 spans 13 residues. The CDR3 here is CAWRRTGGWEQYF. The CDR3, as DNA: TGTGCCTGGAGAAGGACAGGGGGCTGGGAGCAGTACTTC.

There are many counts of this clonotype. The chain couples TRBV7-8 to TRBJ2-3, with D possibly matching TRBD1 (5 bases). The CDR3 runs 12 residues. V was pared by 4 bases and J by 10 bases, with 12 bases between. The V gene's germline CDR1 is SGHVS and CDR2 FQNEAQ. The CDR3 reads CASSSRGPPQYF. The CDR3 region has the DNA TGTGCCAGCAGCTCAAGGGGTCCCCCGCAGTATTTT.

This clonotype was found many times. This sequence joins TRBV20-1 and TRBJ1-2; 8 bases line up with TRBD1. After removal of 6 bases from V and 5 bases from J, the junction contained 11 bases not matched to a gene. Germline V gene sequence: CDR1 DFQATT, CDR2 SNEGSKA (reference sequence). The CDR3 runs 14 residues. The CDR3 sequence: CSARSDREGYGYTF. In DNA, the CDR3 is TGCAGTGCGAGATCGGACAGGGAGGGTTATGGCTACACCTTC.

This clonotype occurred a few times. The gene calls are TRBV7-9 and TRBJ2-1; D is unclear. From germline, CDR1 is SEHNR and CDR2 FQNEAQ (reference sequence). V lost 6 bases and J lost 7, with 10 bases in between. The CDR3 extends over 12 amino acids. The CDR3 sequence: CASRQRTNEQFF. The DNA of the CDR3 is TGTGCCAGCAGACAACGTACTAATGAGCAGTTCTTC.

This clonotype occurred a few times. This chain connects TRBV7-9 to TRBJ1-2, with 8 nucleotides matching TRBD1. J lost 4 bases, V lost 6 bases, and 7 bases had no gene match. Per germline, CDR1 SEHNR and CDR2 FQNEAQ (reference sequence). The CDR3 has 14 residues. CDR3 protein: CASRTDTGGYGYTF. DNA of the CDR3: TGTGCCAGCAGAACAGACACAGGGGGCTATGGCTACACCTTC. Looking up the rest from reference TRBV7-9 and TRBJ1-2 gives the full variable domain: DTGVSQNPRHKITKRGQNVTFRCDPISEHNRLYWYRQTLGQGPEFLTYFQNEAQLEKSRLLSDRFSAERPKGSFSTLEIQRTEQGDSAMYLCASRTDTGGYGYTFGSGTRLTVV.

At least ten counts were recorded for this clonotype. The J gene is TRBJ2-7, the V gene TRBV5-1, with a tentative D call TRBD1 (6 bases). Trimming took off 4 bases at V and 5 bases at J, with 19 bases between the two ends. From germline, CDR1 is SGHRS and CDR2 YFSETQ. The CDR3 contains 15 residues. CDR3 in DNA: TGCGCCAGCAGCGTCGGGACAAACCCGCGGAACGAGCAGTACTTC. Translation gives CASSVGTNPRNEQYF.

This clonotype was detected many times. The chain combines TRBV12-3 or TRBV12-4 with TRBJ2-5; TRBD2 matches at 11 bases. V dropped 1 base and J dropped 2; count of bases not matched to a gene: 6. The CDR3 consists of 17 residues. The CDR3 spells CASSLGPGTSGQETQYF. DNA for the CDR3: TGTGCCAGCAGTTTAGGACCCGGGACTAGCGGACAAGAGACCCAGTACTTC.

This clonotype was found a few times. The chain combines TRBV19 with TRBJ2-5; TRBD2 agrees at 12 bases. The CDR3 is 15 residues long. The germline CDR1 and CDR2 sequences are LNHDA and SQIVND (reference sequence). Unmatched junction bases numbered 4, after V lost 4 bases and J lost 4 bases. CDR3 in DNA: TGTGCCAGTAGTACTTGGACTAGCGGGATAGAGACCCAGTACTTC. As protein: CASSTWTSGIETQYF. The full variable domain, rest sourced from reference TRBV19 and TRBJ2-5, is DGGITQSPKYLFRKEGQNVTLSCEQNLNHDAMYWYRQDPGQGLRLIYYSQIVNDFQKGDIAEGYSVSREKKESFPLTVTSAQKNPTAFYLCASSTWTSGIETQYFGPGTRLLVL.

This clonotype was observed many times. The CDR3 DNA is TGTGCCAGCAGTCTCTCGGACGGCACAGATACGCAGTATTTT. This sequence encodes CASSLSDGTDTQYF. V is TRBV27 and J is TRBJ2-3; no reliable D call. Germline-derived CDR1 and CDR2 are MNHEY and SMNVEV (reference sequence). This CDR3 region has 14 residues. Trimming stripped 5 bases from V and 1 base from J, with 10 bases between.

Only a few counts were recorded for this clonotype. The CDR3 is CASSQVTTSVEKLFF. DNA for the CDR3: TGCGCCAGCAGCCAAGTCACCACCTCCGTCGAAAAACTGTTTTTT. J is TRBJ1-4 and V is TRBV4-3; the D is unclear. From germline, CDR1 is LGHNA and CDR2 YSLEER. V gave up 1 base and J gave up 8 bases, with 14 bases separating them. The CDR3 totals 15 residues.